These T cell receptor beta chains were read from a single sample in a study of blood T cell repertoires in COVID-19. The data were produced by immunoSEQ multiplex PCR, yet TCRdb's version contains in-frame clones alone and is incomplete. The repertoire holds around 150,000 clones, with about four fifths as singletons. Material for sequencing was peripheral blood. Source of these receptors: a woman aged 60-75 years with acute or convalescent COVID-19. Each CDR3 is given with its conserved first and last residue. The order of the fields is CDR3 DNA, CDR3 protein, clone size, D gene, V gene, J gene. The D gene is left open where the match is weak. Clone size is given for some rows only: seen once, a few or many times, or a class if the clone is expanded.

TGTGCCAGCAGGCTACAGGGTTCCGGCTCTGGAAACACCATATATTTT	CASRLQGSGSGNTIYF	once	-	TRBV27	TRBJ1-3
TGTGCCAGCAGTGCAGCTGGGCTGGTCACCGGGGAGCTGTTTTTT	CASSAAGLVTGELFF	-	-	TRBV28	TRBJ2-2
TGTGCCAGTCTCTCGTCCCAAGAGACCCAGTACTTC	CASLSSQETQYF	few	-	TRBV28	TRBJ2-5
TGTGCCAGCAGCCCCCTGGGCCGGGAGCTGTTTTTT	CASSPLGRELFF	-	-	TRBV11-3	TRBJ2-2
TGCGCCAGCACCGAACCGTTGAAGCACGGGGAGCTGTTTTTT	CASTEPLKHGELFF	-	-	TRBV4-1	TRBJ2-2
TGTGCCAGCAGCTTACGGGACAGGGTTGTCATTCAGTACTTC	CASSLRDRVVIQYF	-	TRBD1	TRBV11-3	TRBJ2-4
TGCGCCAGCAGTCTCGGACAGGCCCTACCCCTCCATGGCTACACCTTC	CASSLGQALPLHGYTF	-	TRBD1	TRBV5-1	TRBJ1-2
TGTGCCTGGAATGCCCTCTCAGGCGGGGAGACCCAGTACTTC	CAWNALSGGETQYF	-	-	TRBV30	TRBJ2-5
TGTGCCAGCAGCCAAGGGGGACAGGTTAATGGCTACACCTTC	CASSQGGQVNGYTF	-	TRBD1	TRBV3-1/TRBV3-2	TRBJ1-2
TGTGCCAGCAGCTTACCAGGGGCCTATAACTATGGCTACACCTTC	CASSLPGAYNYGYTF	-	-	TRBV7-9	TRBJ1-2
TGTGCTAGTGGTTCCAGGACTAGCGGGAGAAATGAGCAGTTCTTC	CASGSRTSGRNEQFF	once	TRBD2	TRBV12-5	TRBJ2-1
TGTGCCACCAGTGATCAGGGGTGGGCAGATACGCAGTATTTT	CATSDQGWADTQYF	-	-	TRBV24-1	TRBJ2-3
TGTGCCTGGAGTGTAATGGGAGACACCATATATTTT	CAWSVMGDTIYF	-	-	TRBV30	TRBJ1-3
TGTGCCAGCAGCCCAAGGACTAGCGGGAGTCTGGGTGAGCAGTTCTTC	CASSPRTSGSLGEQFF	few	TRBD2	TRBV2	TRBJ2-1
TGTGCCAGCAGCTTAGACAGGAATGAAAAACTGTTTTTT	CASSLDRNEKLFF	-	-	TRBV7-9	TRBJ1-4
TGCGCCAGCAGCCAAGATTGGAGTACGGCCGGGACAGGGAGCGGCTACACCTTC	CASSQDWSTAGTGSGYTF	-	TRBD1	TRBV4-3	TRBJ1-2
TGTGCCAGCAGCTCCAGTTTTTCTAACTATGGCTACACCTTC	CASSSSFSNYGYTF	-	-	TRBV11-2	TRBJ1-2
TGTGCCAGCAGCGCCGACAGGAACACTGAAGCTTTCTTT	CASSADRNTEAFF	few	-	TRBV9	TRBJ1-1
TGTGCCAGCAGCCTGCCAGGGGATCCAAAGTACTTC	CASSLPGDPKYF	-	-	TRBV7-2	TRBJ2-5
TGTGCCAGCAGTTCCCTCGGCACTGAAGCTTTCTTT	CASSSLGTEAFF	once	-	TRBV6-6	TRBJ1-1
TGTGCCAGCAGTCAGTCGTCCCACGAGCAGTACTTC	CASSQSSHEQYF	-	-	TRBV12-3/TRBV12-4	TRBJ2-7
TGTGCCAGCAGTAAGGGGATTTTAAGGAGCACTGAAGCTTTCTTT	CASSKGILRSTEAFF	-	-	TRBV13	TRBJ1-1
TGTGCCAGCAGCATAAGACCCCAGGTCGGCCCAAATTCACCCCTCCACTTT	CASSIRPQVGPNSPLHF	-	-	TRBV11-3	TRBJ1-6
TGTGCCAGCAGCTTGGCGGACAGCTTCTCTGGCTACACCTTC	CASSLADSFSGYTF	-	-	TRBV5-4	TRBJ1-2
TGTGCCAGCAGCTTAGCCGGAACAGCGGGTCAGGAGACCCAGTACTTC	CASSLAGTAGQETQYF	-	-	TRBV7-2	TRBJ2-5
TGTGCTAGTGGCTCGACTAGCGGGAGGCCCGGGGAGCTGTTTTTT	CASGSTSGRPGELFF	-	TRBD2	TRBV12-5	TRBJ2-2
TGTGCCAGCAGCTTAGAGGTTGGGACACATAATGAAAAACTGTTTTTT	CASSLEVGTHNEKLFF	-	-	TRBV7-8	TRBJ1-4
TGTGCCAGCAGCACCACAGGGGGCGGCACAGATACGCAGTATTTT	CASSTTGGGTDTQYF	-	TRBD1	TRBV3-1/TRBV3-2	TRBJ2-3
TGTGCCACCAGCAGAGATTCTGGGCAGTCCCCGTTCTTC	CATSRDSGQSPFF	-	-	TRBV15	TRBJ2-1
TGTGCCAGCAGTGAGGCGGACACCCGGAACGGGGAGCAGTACTTC	CASSEADTRNGEQYF	few	-	TRBV6-1	TRBJ2-7
TGTGCCAGCAGTTCTAGCGGCGCCAATGAGCAGTTCTTC	CASSSSGANEQFF	-	TRBD2	TRBV7-3	TRBJ2-1
TGTGCCAGCAGTTTAGTTAGCAATCAGCCCCAGCATTTT	CASSLVSNQPQHF	-	-	TRBV6-5	TRBJ1-5
TGCGCCAGCAGCGGGGCCGCCCCTGGAAACACCATATATTTT	CASSGAAPGNTIYF	-	-	TRBV5-1	TRBJ1-3
TGTGCCTGGATGCAGGGGGCAGGTGAAAAACTGTTTTTT	CAWMQGAGEKLFF	once	TRBD1	TRBV30	TRBJ1-4
TGTGCCAGCAGTACAGGGGGTTACACTGAAGCTTTCTTT	CASSTGGYTEAFF	few	TRBD1	TRBV28	TRBJ1-1
TGTGCCAGCACCACAGGGATGAACACTGAAGCTTTCTTT	CASTTGMNTEAFF	-	-	TRBV3-1/TRBV3-2	TRBJ1-1
TGTGCCTGGGCAGGGTATTCAAATAATTCACCCCTCCACTTT	CAWAGYSNNSPLHF	few	-	TRBV30	TRBJ1-6
TGCGCCAGCAGTGAGTTGGCAGGCTTCGACAATCAGCCCCAGCATTTT	CASSELAGFDNQPQHF	-	-	TRBV10-1	TRBJ1-5
TGCGCCAGCAGCCAAGGTGAAGGAGGAACAGATACGCAGTATTTT	CASSQGEGGTDTQYF	-	-	TRBV4-3	TRBJ2-3
TGCAGCGCCCCGGGGGGGAACACTGAAGCTTTCTTT	CSAPGGNTEAFF	-	-	TRBV29-1	TRBJ1-1
TGTGCCAGCGGGGCGGGGACTCATTCCTACGAGCAGTACTTC	CASGAGTHSYEQYF	-	-	TRBV28	TRBJ2-7
TGTGCCAGTAGCCCGCCCCTAGCGGGGGCCTACAATGAGCAGTTCTTC	CASSPPLAGAYNEQFF	-	TRBD2	TRBV19	TRBJ2-1
TGCGCCAGCAGCTCCACGGACAGCCGAAACACCATATATTTT	CASSSTDSRNTIYF	once	-	TRBV5-1	TRBJ1-3
TGTGCCAGCAGCGTAGGTCAGGGTAATCAGCCCCAGCATTTT	CASSVGQGNQPQHF	once	-	TRBV9	TRBJ1-5
TGCAGCGTGGTTACTCGGACAGCTATGAACACTGAAGCTTTCTTT	CSVVTRTAMNTEAFF	-	-	TRBV29-1	TRBJ1-1
TGTGCCAGCAGCTTCGGGGGTGGCAGGGAAGGGTATGGCTACACCTTC	CASSFGGGREGYGYTF	few	-	TRBV9	TRBJ1-2
TGTGCCAGCTCCCCCCGCAGGGACTACTACGAGCAGTACTTC	CASSPRRDYYEQYF	once	TRBD2	TRBV6-5	TRBJ2-7
TGTGCCAGCAGTGTTGGACAGAGAGATGGCTACACCTTC	CASSVGQRDGYTF	-	-	TRBV2	TRBJ1-2
TGTGCCAGCAGCTTTAGAGGGGGAGGGAGCACCGGGGAGCTGTTTTTT	CASSFRGGGSTGELFF	-	-	TRBV11-2	TRBJ2-2
TGTGCCAGCAGTGACCCCCGGACAGGCAATCAGCCCCAGCATTTT	CASSDPRTGNQPQHF	-	-	TRBV2	TRBJ1-5
TGTGCCAGCAGCTCCAGGCGTAATTCACCCCTCCACTTT	CASSSRRNSPLHF	-	-	TRBV7-3	TRBJ1-6
TGTGCCAGTAGTATTAGCGGGAGACGGTCCTACAATGAGCAGTTCTTC	CASSISGRRSYNEQFF	-	TRBD2	TRBV19	TRBJ2-1
TGTGCCAGCAGTGAAGCTAGCGGGAGAATAGGTGAGCAGTTCTTC	CASSEASGRIGEQFF	-	TRBD2	TRBV6-1	TRBJ2-1
TGTGCCAGCAGCTCCCGTCTAGGCAGCAGCACCGGGGAGCTGTTTTTT	CASSSRLGSSTGELFF	-	-	TRBV7-3	TRBJ2-2
TGTGCCAGCAGCGTATCCCCAGGGACTAGCGGGAGGGCGACAGATACGCAGTATTTT	CASSVSPGTSGRATDTQYF	-	TRBD2	TRBV9	TRBJ2-3